This T cell receptor (beta chain) comes out of a study of T cell repertoires in cytomegalovirus infection. Background on the study: Indicated by public TCR beta signatures were CMV infection and matching HLA type. Points from the study as a whole: Ex vivo, HLA-C-restricted CMV-specific TCR beta clonotypes prevailed over the rest of the response. Summed frequency of public TCR beta families distinguished CMV carriers with the relevant HLA.

This clonotype came up a few times. Its antigen is unidentified. TCRdb used MiXCR to reprocess the reads, holding one entry per CDR3 protein. The sample has 150,000 or so distinct CDR3 sequences, 23% seen once. V was clipped by 1 base and J by 3 bases, with 20 bases between them. The CDR3 totals 18 residues. From germline, CDR1 is SEHNR and CDR2 FQNEAQ (reference sequence). The V call is TRBV7-9, the J call TRBJ2-3, with a tentative D call TRBD2 (5 bases). The source is a human donor in good health (CMV status not recorded). Some clones in this sample may be carry-over from other donors' samples. The sequencing sample was made of PBMCs. The CDR3 reads CASSLVAEEEIRTDTQYF. The DNA of the CDR3 is TGTGCCAGCAGCTTAGTCGCGGAGGAGGAAATTCGGACAGATACGCAGTATTTT.